This T cell receptor beta chain was documented in a study of breast tumors, draining lymph nodes, adjacent tissues. This clonotype was counted only a few times. The antigen is not known. Given a much more abundant clone one base away, this may be a read error. Breast cancer patients provided tissue from their axillary draining lymph nodes. TCRdb reanalysed the multiplex PCR reads using MiXCR and keeps one entry per CDR3 protein. The data show fewer than 250,000 distinct CDR3 sequences, approximately 31% seen once. The CDR3 is 14 amino acids. Germline loops: CDR1 MNHNS, CDR2 SASEGT. Study-wide results and limits: Tumor and nontumor repertoires were significantly more similar in luminal-like than in basal-like breast cancer. Tumors had less TCR diversity than lymph nodes, more than nontumor tissue. Findings are consistent with lymph node origin and intratumoral expansion of most tumor T cells. Tumor T cell lymph node origin was a supported hypothesis, not proven.

Input material: axillary lymph node tissue. The chain joins TRBV6-1 to TRBJ2-1; unclear D gene. The TCR sequence derives from a female donor with breast cancer. Some clones in this sample may be carry-over from other donors' samples. For the CDR3, the DNA is TGTGCCAGCAGTCAAGCTCCACCATTTAATGAGCAGTTCTTC. Residues: CASSQAPPFNEQFF.